These T cell receptor beta chains were read from a single sample in a study of early stage breast cancer tumors. Generated by immunoSEQ multiplex PCR, the TCRdb table keeps only in-frame clones and is missing some. In the table there are around 78,000 clones, approximately 80% of which are singletons. The sequenced sample was blood. The receptors come from a person in their sixties or seventies with breast cancer. Each CDR3 is given without its conserved first and last residue. The order of the fields is V gene, CDR3 protein.

TRBV7-9,ASTEGTHQETQY
TRBV19,ASSFSLAGPDTQY
TRBV28,ASRLPGGGYT
TRBV5-6,ASSLLATGELF
TRBV5-1,ASSRSLVVGYEQY
TRBV21-1,ATGTGSEQY
TRBV19,ASRSDGTLFTGELF
TRBV28,ASRRQETQY
TRBV5-4,ASTPGLGNEQF
TRBV18,ASSPGDSNQPQH
TRBV15,ATSTWTSGRTDTQY
TRBV4-1,ASSQEERGSNYGYT
TRBV28,ASTTSPGNYGYT
TRBV5-1,ASSLARDTQY
TRBV18,ASSLIRPDSYSNQPQH
TRBV5-1,ASSKPGQYTGELF
TRBV30,ACKQGWYSYNEQF
TRBV2,ASSEVGGGYT
TRBV5-5,ASSIGQGWELF